This entry concerns a single T cell receptor (beta chain). It lacks a known antigen. No base-level quality is on record; no much larger clone is a single base apart. This entry comes from a study of OX40 agonist ivuxolimab in advanced cancers. Regarding the research as a whole: The costimulatory receptor OX40 (CD134) was targeted by ivuxolimab, a fully human IgG2 agonistic monoclonal antibody. Intravenous ivuxolimab was administered to patients every 2 weeks at six dose levels: 0.01, 0.1, 0.3, 1.5, 3 and 10 mg/kg. Of the roughly 54 patients in dose escalation, about 20 had hepatocellular carcinoma, some 15 had melanoma, 9 had renal cell carcinoma and 9 had head and neck cancer. In the dose-escalation cohort, approximately 82% of patients were male, and the mean age was approximately 60 years with a range of about 20 to 90. Patients were allowed to have had prior anti-PD-1, anti-PD-L1 or anti-CTLA-4 therapy, and around 40% of the dose-escalation patients had previously received checkpoint inhibitors. Partial responses were achieved by three dose-escalation patients, of whom one had hepatocellular carcinoma and two had cutaneous melanoma. Peripheral TCRbeta sequencing was intended to test whether TCR sequence diversity was altered and clonal T-cell expansion was caused by ivuxolimab. The paper describes the monotherapy dose-escalation part (N = 52 patients) of the phase I trial of ivuxolimab. The research as a whole found: Low levels of normalized T-cell clonal expansion were also shown by some nonresponding patients. The antigen specificity of the clonally expanded peripheral T cells was not determined. Partial responders in the 0.1-3.0 mg/kg groups had among the lowest normalized peripheral clonal expansion, especially among CD8+ T cells. Clonal expansion of both CD4+ and CD8+ blood T cells was observed from baseline to week 6 at doses 0.1 to 3.0 mg/kg. After ivuxolimab, expanded clones were on average more numerous among CD8+ T cells than among CD4+ T cells.

Patients with a history of autoimmune disease or receiving systemic immunosuppression were excluded from the trial. In every dose cohort, peripheral blood was drawn for TCR sequencing at baseline, cycle 4 day 1, and cycle 7 day 1. The samples were taken from a phase I, first-in-human, multicenter, open-label dose-escalation trial of ivuxolimab. Adults with locally advanced or metastatic melanoma, renal cell carcinoma, hepatocellular carcinoma or head and neck squamous cell carcinoma were enrolled in the trial. CD4+ and CD8+ T cells were sorted separately from peripheral blood before TCR sequencing. Genomic DNA was extracted from sorted cells for sequencing of the TCRbeta CDR3 region. The immunoSEQ Assay was used to sequence the TCRbeta CDR3 regions. Drawn from immuneACCESS, this table holds only the in-frame rearrangements with V and J called that TCRdb kept. Clones are partly lost; checked studies trace under half to an unresolved V gene and leave the rest unexplained. The sample table holds more than 85,000 clones, of which 90% were seen once. The ten largest make up about 1.5% of the sample.

This receptor was identified in an adult with an advanced solid tumor such as melanoma, head and neck, liver or kidney cancer. The sample was CD4+ or CD8+ T cells sorted from blood, taken in a trial of the OX40 agonist ivuxolimab.

DNA sequence: TGTGCCAGTAGTGATCGAACCGGGACAGGGGGCCCTAACTATGGCTACACCTTC. Its product reads: CASSDRTGTGGPNYGYTF. The sequence is built from TRBV19 and TRBJ1-2; 12 central nucleotides agree with TRBD1. As encoded in the germline V gene (reference sequence), CDR1 is LNHDA while CDR2 is SQIVND. Trimming accounts for 5 bases at V and 0 bases at J, while the number of junction bases matched to no gene is 10. The cysteine opens and the phenylalanine closes a CDR3 of 18 amino acids. Of the read, only the CDR3 DNA is kept; its 54 bases are in frame from base 1.